The TCR beta chain under discussion was sequenced for a study of blood T cells in healthy people across ages. Study-level background: In model experiments, template switching was able to capture about one barcoded beta molecule for every two T cells that were present.

General observations from the study: PBMCs were not sorted, which prevented a conclusive comparison of naive versus antigen-experienced cells.

Alongside a J-beta primer mix, a sample-barcoded 5' primer served in a second PCR lasting roughly 7 to 11 cycles. One entry per CDR3 protein, called by TCRdb with MiXCR from the 5' RACE reads. This sample yields 630,000 or so distinct CDR3 sequences, of which approximately 30% are seen a single time; more than 15% belongs to the top ten. This CDR3 has 17 residues. Germline V lookup: CDR1 SGHVS, CDR2 FNYEAQ. Trimming removed 1 base from V and 3 bases from J; junction bases left unmatched: 9. This clonotype has more than one count but fewer than ten. The antigen remains unidentified. Source material: blood. This TCR derives from a woman at least 80 years old in good health. The chain couples TRBV7-6 to TRBJ1-3; the match to TRBD1 covers 7 bases. In nucleotides, the CDR3 is TGTGCCAGCAGCTTAGAGACAGGGATCTTCAGTGGAAACACCATATATTTT. Translated: CASSLETGIFSGNTIYF.